These T cell receptor beta chains were read from a single sample in a study of blood T cell repertoires in COVID-19. Assay used: immunoSEQ multiplex PCR; TCRdb lists only in-frame clones, some missing. The sample comprises approximately 170,000 clones, around nine tenths of which are singletons, and about 3.5% rests with the top ten. Sequenced: peripheral blood. The receptor set was obtained from a man aged 65 to 79 with acute or convalescent COVID-19. The CDR3 runs from the conserved cysteine through the conserved F or W. A D gene is named only where the DNA matches it firmly. Only some rows state a clone size, as once, few, many or a class for expanded clones.

v_gene	abundance	d_gene	j_gene	CDR3nt	CDR3aa
TRBV6-2/TRBV6-3	NA	NA	TRBJ2-5	TGTGCCAGCAGCCCTGGACAGATCCAAGAGACCCAGTACTTC	CASSPGQIQETQYF
TRBV3-1/TRBV3-2	NA	TRBD1	TRBJ2-7	TGTGCCAGCAGCCGACAGGGCCCTTCCTACGAGCAGTACTTC	CASSRQGPSYEQYF
TRBV3-1/TRBV3-2	once	TRBD2	TRBJ2-1	TGTGCCAGCAGCCTCTCTAGGACTAGCGGGAGCCATGACCAGCAGTTCTTC	CASSLSRTSGSHDQQFF
TRBV18	NA	NA	TRBJ1-3	TGTGCCAGCTCACCTGCATGGACAAAGGGAAACACCATATATTTT	CASSPAWTKGNTIYF
TRBV3-1/TRBV3-2	NA	NA	TRBJ1-3	TGTGCCAGCAGCCTAAGGGGCGGCAGGGACACCATATATTTT	CASSLRGGRDTIYF
TRBV18	NA	TRBD2	TRBJ2-1	TGTGCCAGCTCACCTTCGACTAGCGGCCCCTACAATGAGCAGTTCTTC	CASSPSTSGPYNEQFF
TRBV29-1	NA	NA	TRBJ1-1	TGCAGCGTTATTGGTCAATGGGAGGGACAAGCTTTCTTT	CSVIGQWEGQAFF
TRBV5-4	NA	NA	TRBJ1-1	TGTGCCAGCAGCCGGAAAGTGGGGGGGGACACTGAAGCTTTCTTT	CASSRKVGGDTEAFF
TRBV7-9	NA	TRBD2	TRBJ2-7	TGTGCCAGCAGCTCGGGGGGTCTGGGCCCCGGGAGCTTC	CASSSGGLGPGSF
TRBV4-1	NA	NA	TRBJ2-7	TGCGCCAGCAGCCATTGGGAGTCCTTCTACGAGCAGTACTTC	CASSHWESFYEQYF
TRBV3-1/TRBV3-2	NA	TRBD1	TRBJ2-5	TGTGCCAGCAGCCATGGACAGGGCGGGGAGACCCAGTACTTC	CASSHGQGGETQYF
TRBV6-6	NA	TRBD1	TRBJ1-3	TGTGCCAGCAGTTACAGCCGGGACAGCAGAAACACCATATATTTT	CASSYSRDSRNTIYF
TRBV5-8	NA	NA	TRBJ2-3	TGTGCCAGCAGCTTGGGACTGCATCGCACAGATACGCAGTATTTT	CASSLGLHRTDTQYF
TRBV18	NA	TRBD2	TRBJ2-3	TGTGCCAGCTCAGCGGGGGGCACAGATACGCAGTATTTT	CASSAGGTDTQYF
TRBV4-1	NA	NA	TRBJ2-7	TGCGCCAGCAGCCAAGACGATGGGGGGACCCGCGAGCAGTACTTC	CASSQDDGGTREQYF
TRBV19	NA	NA	TRBJ2-2	TGTGCCAGTAGCCCACAATCACAGAGCACCGGGGAGCTGTTTTTT	CASSPQSQSTGELFF
TRBV5-1	NA	NA	TRBJ1-1	TGCGCCAGCAGCGAACAGGGGAACACTGAAGCTTTCTTT	CASSEQGNTEAFF
TRBV12-3/TRBV12-4	NA	TRBD1	TRBJ1-1	TGTGCCAGCAGCGAGGGACAGGGATTAGAGGCTTTCTTT	CASSEGQGLEAFF
TRBV5-1	NA	NA	TRBJ1-5	TGCGCCAGCAGCCCTGACGGGAGCAATCAGCCCCAGCATTTT	CASSPDGSNQPQHF
TRBV4-2	NA	TRBD1	TRBJ1-1	TGTGCCAGCAGCCAGCACGTCGGACAGGGTCGGACTGAAGCTTTCTTT	CASSQHVGQGRTEAFF
TRBV2	NA	NA	TRBJ1-6	TGTGCCAGCAGTGAACGACCGGGTTTGGGTTCACCCCTCCACTTT	CASSERPGLGSPLHF
TRBV12-3/TRBV12-4	few	NA	TRBJ2-1	TGTGCCAGCCGATCCATGACAGGACAAGGACAGTTCTTC	CASRSMTGQGQFF
TRBV9	NA	NA	TRBJ1-3	TGTGCCAGCAGCCGCTCGGGGACTGGAAACACCATATATTTT	CASSRSGTGNTIYF